Listed here are 28 T cell receptor beta chains from one sample, sequenced in a study of T cells in Graves' hyperthyroidism and ophthalmopathy. Amplification of TCR beta CDR3 regions was performed using RNA transcripts as template. First-round RT-PCR of the TCR CDR3 relied on the HTBI primer set. Each CDR3 protein gets one entry after TCRdb re-called the multiplex PCR reads with MiXCR. This sample has 500,000 to 650,000 distinct CDR3 sequences, with approximately 15% found just once. Sequences were obtained from blood. The receptors come from a woman aged 45-65 years with Graves' ophthalmopathy.

This clonotype was observed at least ten times. The V call is TRBV2, the J call TRBJ2-5, with D possibly being TRBD2 (6 bases). CDR3 size: 13 residues. Germline V lookup: CDR1 SNHLY, CDR2 FYNNEI. The germline V and J ends were trimmed by 4 bases and 2 bases, with 8 bases remaining between them. As DNA, the CDR3 is TGTGCCAGCAGTGGGAGGGATCAAGAGACCCAGTACTTC. This sequence encodes CASSGRDQETQYF.

This clonotype was observed many times. V and J are TRBV7-3 and TRBJ2-7; D perhaps matches TRBD1 (5 bases). V lost 3 bases, J lost 4 bases, and 10 bases lay in between. Germline CDR1 SGHTA, CDR2 FQGTGA. The CDR3 consists of 13 residues. This CDR3 is CASSFTGNYEQYF. The CDR3 nucleotides read TGTGCCAGCAGCTTTACAGGAAATTACGAGCAGTACTTC.

In its sample, this clonotype was seen a few times. V usage is TRBV7-3 and J usage is TRBJ2-3; 14 positions match TRBD2. CDR1 is SGHTA and CDR2 is FQGTGA in the germline V gene. CDR3 length: 18 residues. Trimming took 0 bases from V and 6 from J; bases not matched to a gene: 8. The CDR3 DNA sequence: TGTGCCAGCAGCTTAACGTCCGGGACTAGCGGGAGTAAGGATACGCAGTATTTT. Its protein product is CASSLTSGTSGSKDTQYF.

This clonotype was seen many times. The chain recombines TRBV28 with TRBJ1-1, with TRBD1 identical over 7 bases. Germline V gene lookup returns CDR1 MDHEN and CDR2 SYDVKM. The CDR3 runs 15 residues. The V and J ends lost 6 bases and 1 base, in that order; junction bases with no gene match: 8. This CDR3 reads CASSPLGQQNTEAFF. For the CDR3, the DNA is TGTGCCAGCAGCCCTTTGGGACAGCAGAACACTGAAGCTTTCTTT. Drawing the rest from reference TRBV28 and TRBJ1-1, the complete variable domain is DVKVTQSSRYLVKRTGEKVFLECVQDMDHENMFWYRQDPGLGLRLIYFSYDVKMKEKGDIPEGYSVSREKKERFSLILESASTNQTSMYLCASSPLGQQNTEAFFGQGTRLTVV.

The chain uses TRBV7-9 and TRBJ2-1; D is uncertain. V was trimmed by 2 bases and J by 7 bases, leaving 15 bases between them. Per the germline V gene, CDR1 is SEHNR and CDR2 is FQNEAQ (reference sequence). The CDR3 consists of 15 residues. The CDR3 DNA is TGTGCCAGCAGCTTATCCGTTGGTGCTAAGAATGAGCAGTTCTTC. Translated, it gives CASSLSVGAKNEQFF.

The gene calls are TRBV6-2 or TRBV6-3 and TRBJ2-3; TRBD2 aligns across 9 bases. The CDR3 length is 17 residues. Losses at the gene ends were 6 bases for V and 2 bases for J; bases not matched to a gene: 12. Germline lookup yields CDR1 MNHEY and CDR2 SVGEGT. For the CDR3, the DNA is TGTGCCAGCAGCCACCCCGTGACTAGCGGAGTCACAGATACGCAGTATTTT. Translating gives CASSHPVTSGVTDTQYF.

The chain uses TRBV5-1 and TRBJ2-5, with 9 bases identical to TRBD2. J was trimmed by 4 bases and V by 4 bases; bases with no gene match: 8. The CDR3 runs to 15 residues. CDR1 is SGHRS and CDR2 is YFSETQ in the germline V gene. The CDR3 nucleotides read TGCGCCAGCAGCAGCCCAACTAGCGGGTCAGAGACCCAGTACTTC. Protein sequence: CASSSPTSGSETQYF.

The rearrangement uses TRBV20-1 and TRBJ2-2; TRBD2 matches at 14 bases. Germline-derived CDR1 and CDR2 are DFQATT and SNEGSKA (reference sequence). The CDR3 spans 19 residues. The trim removed 1 base at V and 8 bases at J, leaving 15 bases unmatched. This CDR3 is CSARGLTETSGRAGGELFF. CDR3 sequence (DNA): TGCAGTGCTAGAGGATTGACAGAGACTAGCGGGAGGGCCGGAGGGGAGCTGTTTTTT.

This clonotype was seen ten or more times. This chain connects TRBV6-1 to TRBJ2-7, with TRBD1 as a possible D gene (6 bases). This CDR3 is 15 amino acids long. Between the trimmed V and J ends, which lost 6 bases and 1 base, there was a span of 16 bases. The germline CDR1 and CDR2 sequences are MNHNS and SASEGT. As DNA, the CDR3 is TGTGCCAGCAGGCGCAGTGAGGGGGATTCCTACGAGCAGTACTTC. This sequence encodes CASRRSEGDSYEQYF.

This clonotype was counted ten times or more. The chain has TRBV20-1 and TRBJ2-2, with D perhaps matching TRBD1 (5 bases). The V gene lost 3 bases and the J gene lost 1 base, with 12 bases spanning the gap. This CDR3 is 15 amino acids long. Germline V gives CDR1 DFQATT, CDR2 SNEGSKA (reference sequence). In DNA, the CDR3 is TGCAGTGCTAGCCGGGCAGGGTTGAACACCGGGGAGCTGTTTTTT. Protein: CSASRAGLNTGELFF.

The V call is TRBV19, the J call TRBJ2-1; TRBD2 aligns across 9 bases. The germline CDR1 and CDR2 sequences are LNHDA and SQIVND (reference sequence). The CDR3 is 15 residues long. The ends lost 5 bases at V and 7 bases at J; junction bases unmatched: 9. CDR3: CASSSNSGSLNEQFF. CDR3 in DNA: TGTGCCAGTAGTTCCAATAGCGGGAGTCTAAATGAGCAGTTCTTC. The entire variable domain, with the rest obtained from reference TRBV19 and TRBJ2-1, is as follows: DGGITQSPKYLFRKEGQNVTLSCEQNLNHDAMYWYRQDPGQGLRLIYYSQIVNDFQKGDIAEGYSVSREKKESFPLTVTSAQKNPTAFYLCASSSNSGSLNEQFFGPGTRLTVL.

This rearrangement joins TRBV29-1 to TRBJ2-1; 9 bases agree with TRBD2. Germline lookup yields CDR1 SQVTM and CDR2 ANQGSEA. J was trimmed by 3 bases and V by 5 bases; bases with no gene match: 8. This CDR3 is 15 amino acids long. CDR3 nucleotides: TGCAGCGTTAAGGGAAAGCGGGAGGACTACAATGAGCAGTTCTTC. Translation gives CSVKGKREDYNEQFF.

This clonotype was picked up many times. The CDR3 reads CAWSVSLSDSPLHF. The CDR3 bases are TGTGCCTGGAGTGTATCCCTGTCGGATTCACCCCTCCACTTT. This chain connects TRBV30 to TRBJ1-6; D ambiguous. The CDR3 contains 14 residues. The V gene lost 0 bases and the J gene lost 8 bases, with 11 bases spanning the gap. Germline loops: CDR1 GTSNPN, CDR2 SVGIG (reference sequence).

This clonotype was counted a few times. The genes are TRBV7-9 and TRBJ1-1; maybe TRBD1 (6 bases). The CDR3 sequence is 15 residues long. The germline gives CDR1 SEHNR, CDR2 FQNEAQ (reference sequence). Trimming removed 1 base at V and 4 bases at J, with 13 bases between. CDR3 residues: CASSLVGGGGTEAFF. As DNA, the CDR3 is TGTGCCAGCAGCTTAGTGGGGGGCGGGGGCACTGAAGCTTTCTTT.

This clonotype appeared a few times. This chain links TRBV4-1 with TRBJ2-6; D unresolved. Germline CDR1 reads MGHRA; CDR2 reads YSYEKL. The V and J ends lost 3 bases and 17 bases respectively, with 5 bases between them. The CDR3 has 9 residues. The CDR3 sequence: CASSHPMTF. CDR3 nucleotide sequence: TGCGCCAGCAGCCATCCCATGACTTTC.

The gene calls are TRBV19 and TRBJ1-5; D remains ambiguous. The germline V and J ends were trimmed by 0 bases and 4 bases, with 13 bases remaining between them. Looked up from germline, CDR1 is LNHDA and CDR2 is SQIVND (reference sequence). This CDR3 is built from 16 residues. The DNA for the CDR3 is TGTGCCAGTAGTATAGACGCGGGATCCCTGAATCAGCCCCAGCATTTT. It encodes CASSIDAGSLNQPQHF.

In its sample, this clonotype was seen many times. CDR3 sequence (DNA): TGTGCCAGCAGCTTAGGACTAGCGGGTGCGAACACCGGGGAGCTGTTTTTT. It is translated as CASSLGLAGANTGELFF. The chain joins TRBV7-9 to TRBJ2-2; 10 bases line up with TRBD2. Losses at the gene ends were 1 base for V and 0 bases for J; bases not matched to a gene: 2. Germline lookup yields CDR1 SEHNR and CDR2 FQNEAQ (reference sequence). This CDR3 spans 17 amino acids.

The J gene is TRBJ1-1, the V gene TRBV19; D remains unclear. V was pared by 1 base and J by 3 bases, with 9 bases between. This CDR3 spans 14 amino acids. Germline V gene data show CDR1 as LNHDA and CDR2 as SQIVND (reference sequence). The CDR3 is CASSIGTMDTEAFF. The CDR3 DNA sequence: TGTGCCAGTAGTATAGGGACGATGGACACTGAAGCTTTCTTT.

This clonotype came up a few times. This chain uses TRBV5-1 with TRBJ2-3; maybe TRBD2 (5 bases). Germline CDR1 reads SGHRS; CDR2 reads YFSETQ. Trimming took 2 bases from V and 0 from J, leaving 10 bases between them. This CDR3 has 15 residues. The CDR3 DNA follows: TGCGCCAGCAGCTTTCAGCTAGCTAGCACAGATACGCAGTATTTT. It specifies CASSFQLASTDTQYF.

The sample holds a few counts of this clonotype. The chain combines TRBV24-1 with TRBJ2-1; D possibly corresponds to TRBD2 (6 bases). Germline CDR1 and CDR2: KGHDR and SFDVKD. Trimming cost V 4 bases and J 8 bases, with 17 bases left between them. The CDR3 is 15 residues long. The CDR3 loop reads CATSEPHGTGDEQFF. CDR3 sequence (DNA): TGTGCCACCAGTGAACCACATGGGACTGGGGATGAGCAGTTCTTC.

The chain carries TRBV19 and TRBJ2-6; the match to TRBD1 covers 8 bases. Germline V lookup: CDR1 LNHDA, CDR2 SQIVND (reference sequence). J gave up 0 bases and V 4 bases, and 5 bases lay outside the gene matches. The CDR3 runs 17 residues. The CDR3: CASSTGTGYSGANVLTF. DNA of the CDR3: TGTGCCAGTAGTACCGGGACAGGTTACTCTGGGGCCAACGTCCTGACTTTC.

This clonotype was seen ten or more times. This chain connects TRBV20-1 to TRBJ2-1; D is possibly TRBD1 (6 bases). The CDR3 covers 14 residues. Germline values: CDR1 DFQATT, CDR2 SNEGSKA (reference sequence). The V gene lost 3 bases and the J gene lost 3 bases, with 12 bases spanning the gap. This chain's CDR3 is CSASGQGIYNEQFF. The CDR3 nucleotides read TGCAGTGCTAGTGGGCAGGGGATCTACAATGAGCAGTTCTTC.

This clonotype was recorded at least ten times. The genes are TRBV7-8 and TRBJ2-1; a weak D match, TRBD2 (6 bases). V lost 1 base, J lost 2 bases, and 15 bases lay in between. The length of the CDR3 is 17 residues. Germline lookup yields CDR1 SGHVS and CDR2 FQNEAQ. This CDR3 is CASSLGGAGLTYNEQFF. CDR3 coding DNA: TGTGCCAGCAGCTTAGGCGGAGCGGGCCTGACCTACAATGAGCAGTTCTTC.

This clonotype has ten or more counts. The chain uses TRBV2 and TRBJ1-2; possibly TRBD1 for D (6 bases). CDR1 SNHLY and CDR2 FYNNEI come from the germline V gene. Trimming removed 1 base at V and 6 bases at J, with 9 bases between. This CDR3 comprises 13 residues. The CDR3 here is CASSEVRGDGYTF. CDR3 nucleotide sequence: TGTGCCAGCAGTGAAGTCAGGGGAGATGGCTACACCTTC.

The rearrangement links TRBV19 to TRBJ2-1; 8 bases align to TRBD2. V lost 3 bases, J lost 7 bases, and 5 bases stayed unmatched. The germline CDR1 and CDR2 sequences are LNHDA and SQIVND (reference sequence). The CDR3 consists of 14 residues. Written as DNA, the CDR3 is TGTGCCAGTAGTATGTCGGTAGCGGGAAATGAGCAGTTCTTC. Its translation: CASSMSVAGNEQFF.

This chain links TRBV6-2 or TRBV6-3 with TRBJ2-7; 7 positions agree with TRBD1. Trimming cost V 6 bases and J 0 bases; bases outside gene matches: 8. The CDR3 totals 15 residues. Germline V gene lookup returns CDR1 MNHEY and CDR2 SVGEGT. CDR3: CASRRPRGFSYEQYF. CDR3 coding DNA: TGTGCCAGCAGACGGCCCAGGGGGTTCTCCTACGAGCAGTACTTC.

Only a few counts were recorded for this clonotype. This chain uses TRBV7-9 with TRBJ2-3; 8 bases match TRBD2. Germline V gene sequence: CDR1 SEHNR, CDR2 FQNEAQ (reference sequence). There are 17 residues in the CDR3. With 5 bases clipped from V and 5 bases from J, the junction kept 15 bases outside the gene matches. The CDR3: CASSPYRASGSEDTQYF. CDR3 bases: TGTGCCAGCAGCCCATACAGAGCGAGCGGGAGTGAAGATACGCAGTATTTT.

As concerns this clonotype: A much larger clonotype is one base distant, so this may be a read error. The V call is TRBV7-9, the J call TRBJ1-4, with no clear D. The length of the CDR3 is 13 residues. Looked up from germline, CDR1 is SEHNR and CDR2 is FQNEAQ (reference sequence). In nucleotides, the CDR3 is TGTGCCAACAGCTCAGGACGGAATGAAAAACTGTTTTTT. Protein product: CANSSGRNEKLFF. Combining the CDR3 with reference TRBV7-9 and TRBJ1-4 gives the whole variable domain DTGVSQNPRHKITKRGQNVTFRCDPISEHNRLYWYRQTLGQGPEFLTYFQNEAQLEKSRLLSDRFSAERPKGSFSTLEIQRTEQGDSAMYLCANSSGRNEKLFFGSGTQLSVL.